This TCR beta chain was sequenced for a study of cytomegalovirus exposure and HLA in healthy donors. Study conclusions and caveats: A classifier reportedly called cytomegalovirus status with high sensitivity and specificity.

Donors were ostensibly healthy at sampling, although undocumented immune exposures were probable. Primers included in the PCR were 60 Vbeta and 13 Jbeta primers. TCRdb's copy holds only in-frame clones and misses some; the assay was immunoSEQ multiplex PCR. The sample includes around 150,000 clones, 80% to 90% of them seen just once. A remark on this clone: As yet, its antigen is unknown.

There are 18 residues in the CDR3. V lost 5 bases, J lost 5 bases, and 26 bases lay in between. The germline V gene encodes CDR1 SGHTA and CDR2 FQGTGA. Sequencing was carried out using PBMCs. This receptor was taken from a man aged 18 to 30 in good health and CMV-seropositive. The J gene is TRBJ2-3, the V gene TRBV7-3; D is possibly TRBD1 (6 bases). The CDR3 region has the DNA TGTGCCAGCAGCCCCCAATCTTCTCAGGGAAGGGGGTTAGATACGCAGTATTTT. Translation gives CASSPQSSQGRGLDTQYF.